The clone carrying this T cell receptor beta chain was observed at least ten times. What it recognizes is unknown. Authors of the study amplified TCR beta CDR3 regions from RNA transcripts. First-round RT-PCR targeting the TCR CDR3 was performed with the HTBI primer set. Each CDR3 protein is one row after TCRdb ran MiXCR on the multiplex PCR reads. The table has over 200,000 distinct CDR3 sequences, approximately 15% seen once. Germline V gene sequence: CDR1 MNHNS, CDR2 SASEGT. With V trimmed by 7 bases and J by 4 bases, 7 bases remained unmatched. The CDR3 has 14 amino acids. The data derive from a study of T cells in Graves' hyperthyroidism and ophthalmopathy. Whole-study results and caveats: With a median lead of approximately six months before onset, the model predicted ophthalmopathy. Blood also showed most of the thyroid clonotypes that were expanded above 0.001.

It was 8.5 to 10 ml of fresh peripheral blood that supplied the PBMCs. The specimen sequenced was blood. This TCR was sampled from a woman between 40 and 55 years old with Graves' hyperthyroidism that later progressed to Graves' ophthalmopathy. The chain has TRBV6-1 and TRBJ2-1; 7 bases align to TRBD2. CDR3 residues: CASTTGTKYNEQFF. Written as DNA, the CDR3 is TGTGCCAGCACCACCGGGACTAAGTACAATGAGCAGTTCTTC.